The present T cell receptor beta chain was sequenced within a study of a mutant IDH1 vaccine in newly diagnosed glioma. Study context: Following radiotherapy alone, or alongside temozolomide cycles, vaccination was started after an interval of 4-6 weeks. Visit V12 was conducted at week 35 as the safety follow-up. Visit V13 came later, at week 47.

The time point was: week 35, safety follow-up. Every single dose of the vaccine, 300 ug of mutant IDH1 20-mer peptide, came with topical imiquimod. A remark on this clone: Its antigen is still unknown.

Study findings and constraints: Researchers report vaccine-induced immune responses in roughly 93% of patients. Seemingly, pseudoprogression had no relation to changes in the top peripheral T cell clonotypes.

Germline-derived CDR1 and CDR2 are ENHRY and SYGVKD. This CDR3 comprises 14 residues. V shed 6 bases, J shed 2 bases, and the junction held 5 bases outside the gene matches. Some clones are missing from TCRdb's copy, which holds only in-frame ones; the method was immunoSEQ multiplex PCR. This table has around 50,000 clones, 79% appearing once. This sequence originates from a man in his forties or fifties with glioma. V usage is TRBV10-3 and J usage is TRBJ2-3, with 7 bases that match TRBD2. Material: PBMCs, obtained from a glioma patient whose treatment included an IDH1 peptide vaccine. CDR3 DNA sequence: TGTGCCATCAGCGAAGGGACTAACACAGATACGCAGTATTTT. It is translated as CAISEGTNTDTQYF.